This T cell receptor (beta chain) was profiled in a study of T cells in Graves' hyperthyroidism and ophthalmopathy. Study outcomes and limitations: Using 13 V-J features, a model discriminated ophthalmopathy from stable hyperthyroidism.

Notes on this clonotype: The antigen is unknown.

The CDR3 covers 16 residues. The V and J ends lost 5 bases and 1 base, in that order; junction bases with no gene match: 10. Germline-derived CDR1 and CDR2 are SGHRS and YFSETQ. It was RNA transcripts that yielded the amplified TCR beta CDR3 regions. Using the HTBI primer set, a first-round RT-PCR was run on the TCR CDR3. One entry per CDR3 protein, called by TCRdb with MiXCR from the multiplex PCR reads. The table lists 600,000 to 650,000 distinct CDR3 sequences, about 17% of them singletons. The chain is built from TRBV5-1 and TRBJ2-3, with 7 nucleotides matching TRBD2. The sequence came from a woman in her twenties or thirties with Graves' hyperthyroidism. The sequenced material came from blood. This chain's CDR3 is CASRRAAGARTDTQYF. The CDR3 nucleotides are TGCGCCAGCAGGAGGGCTGCGGGAGCCCGCACAGATACGCAGTATTTT.